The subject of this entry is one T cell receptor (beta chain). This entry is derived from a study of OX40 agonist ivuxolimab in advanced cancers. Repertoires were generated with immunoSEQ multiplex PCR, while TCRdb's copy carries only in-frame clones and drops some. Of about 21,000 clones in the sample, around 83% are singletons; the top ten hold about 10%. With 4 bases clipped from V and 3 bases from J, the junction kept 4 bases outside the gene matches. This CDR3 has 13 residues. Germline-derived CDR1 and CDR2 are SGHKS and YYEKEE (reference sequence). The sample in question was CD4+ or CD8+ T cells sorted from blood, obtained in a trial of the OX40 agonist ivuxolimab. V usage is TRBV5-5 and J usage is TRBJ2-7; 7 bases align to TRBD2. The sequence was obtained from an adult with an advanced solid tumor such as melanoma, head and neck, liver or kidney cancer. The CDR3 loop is CASSAGLGYEQYF. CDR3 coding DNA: TGTGCCAGCAGCGCCGGACTAGGCTACGAGCAGTACTTC. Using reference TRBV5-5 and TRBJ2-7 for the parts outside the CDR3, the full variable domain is DAGVTQSPTHLIKTRGQQVTLRCSPISGHKSVSWYQQVLGQGPQFIFQYYEKEERGRGNFPDRFSARQFPNYSSELNVNALLLGDSALYLCASSAGLGYEQYFGPGTRLTVT.